These 14 T cell receptor beta chains were sequenced from one sample in a study of CD8 T cells in Susac syndrome (dated by TCRdb to between 2019 and 2020). To prepare the library, the immunoSEQ multiplex PCR assay was applied. RNA was extracted using the RNeasy kit, and about 0.5 to 1 ug of the RNA was reverse transcribed with random hexamers. Using fastp at Q25 and MiXCR, TCRdb reprocessed the public reads and kept productive beta chains. Here each entry gathers all rows of one CDR3 protein and keeps the most common genes and DNA. The sample profile shows just under 95,000 distinct CDR3 sequences; about 93% of them were found once. The ten largest clones add up to 0.3% to 0.35% of the sample. The specimen sequenced was CD4+ T cells from PBMCs. Every receptor here comes from a human donor with Susac syndrome.

The V gene is TRBV6-1, the J gene TRBJ2-7; no firm D call. With 1 base removed from V and 2 bases from J, the gap between germline ends came to 3 bases. The V gene's germline CDR1 is MNHNS and CDR2 SASEGT. The CDR3 runs 12 residues. Written as DNA, the CDR3 is TGTGCCAGCAGTGAAGGAGCCTACGAGCAGTACTTC. Residues: CASSEGAYEQYF.

V usage is TRBV12-3 or TRBV12-4 and J usage is TRBJ1-2; 8 nucleotides agree with TRBD1. The CDR3 extends over 14 amino acids. The J segment lost 1 base and the V segment lost 6 bases, leaving 4 bases of the junction unmatched. CDR3 sequence reads: CASRRTGYNYGYTF. The CDR3, as DNA: TGTGCCAGCAGGAGGACAGGGTATAACTATGGCTACACCTTC.

The V gene is TRBV20-1, the J gene TRBJ2-2; D is possibly TRBD2 (6 bases). V was trimmed by 3 bases and J by 4 bases, leaving 15 bases between them. Germline CDR1 reads DFQATT; CDR2 reads SNEGSKA (reference sequence). This CDR3 region has 15 residues. The CDR3 DNA is TGCAGTGCTAGTTTCGGGTTCGGGGGCACCGGGGAGCTGTTTTTT. It translates to CSASFGFGGTGELFF.

J is TRBJ2-5 and V is TRBV7-9; D uncertain. Trimming removed 5 bases from V and 2 bases from J, with 12 bases in between. The CDR3 sequence is 14 residues long. Germline CDR1 reads SEHNR; CDR2 reads FQNEAQ (reference sequence). Written as DNA, the CDR3 is TGTGCCAGCAGCCACACCCGGGCTCAAGAGACCCAGTACTTC. It is translated as CASSHTRAQETQYF.

V gene TRBV20-1 combines with J gene TRBJ1-6, with D possibly matching TRBD1 (6 bases). Looked up from germline, CDR1 is DFQATT and CDR2 is SNEGSKA (reference sequence). Trimming left V 0 bases short and J 10 bases short, with 13 bases between. The CDR3 is 14 amino acids. The DNA of the CDR3 is TGCAGTGCTAGAGACCAGGGGTTTGGCTCACCCCTCCACTTT. It encodes CSARDQGFGSPLHF.

The chain is built from TRBV12-3 or TRBV12-4 and TRBJ1-2; D is uncertain. The CDR3 is 14 residues long. V was shortened by 3 bases and J by 8 bases, with 16 bases between the two germline ends. In nucleotides, the CDR3 is TGTGCCAGCAGTTTTCGTCTCGAGGGTAACGGCTACACCTTC. Amino acids: CASSFRLEGNGYTF.

The rearrangement links TRBV4-2 to TRBJ2-3; D ambiguous. CDR1 is LGHNA and CDR2 is YNFKEQ in the germline V gene. Trimming took 1 base from V and 2 from J, leaving 10 bases between them. The CDR3 is made up of 15 amino acids. CDR3 sequence: CASSQGNGNTDTQYF. CDR3 nucleotide sequence: TGTGCCAGCAGCCAAGGCAACGGAAACACAGATACGCAGTATTTT.

The genes are TRBV3-1 and TRBJ2-7; 10 bases line up with TRBD2. This CDR3 has 15 amino acids. Per the germline V gene, CDR1 is LGHDT and CDR2 is YNNKEL (reference sequence). The V segment lost 4 bases and the J segment 3 bases; nucleotides outside the gene matches: 6. CDR3 sequence: CASSLTPSGGYEQYF. The CDR3 DNA is TGTGCCAGCAGCCTCACTCCTAGCGGGGGCTACGAGCAGTACTTC.

The gene calls are TRBV6-2 or TRBV6-3 and TRBJ1-2; 7 bases fit TRBD1. The junction had 3 bases not matched to a gene; V was cut back by 0 bases and J by 2 bases. CDR1 and CDR2 (germline): MNHEY, SVGEGT. The CDR3 is 15 residues long. Written as DNA, the CDR3 is TGTGCCAGCAGTTACTCGAGGGACAGCAACTATGGCTACACCTTC. Translated: CASSYSRDSNYGYTF.

The rearrangement uses TRBV6-4 and TRBJ1-2, with D perhaps TRBD1 (6 bases). CDR3 length equals 15 residues. Trimming left V 1 base short and J 3 bases short, with 12 bases between. The germline V gene encodes CDR1 MRHNA and CDR2 SNTAGT. The CDR3 DNA reads as TGTGCCAGCAGTGACTACGGGACACCGTACTATGGCTACACCTTC. Translation: CASSDYGTPYYGYTF.

This sequence joins TRBV6-5 and TRBJ1-2; TRBD1 agrees at 8 bases. V shed 3 bases and J 5 bases; nucleotides not matched to a gene: 11. The germline CDR1 and CDR2 sequences are MNHEY and SVGAGI. The CDR3 has 16 residues. The CDR3 DNA sequence: TGTGCCAGCAGTTATGATGGGAGCAGGGGGCCTTATGGCTACACCTTC. Its translation is CASSYDGSRGPYGYTF.

The chain uses TRBV12-3 or TRBV12-4 and TRBJ2-5; the D gene could be TRBD1 or TRBD2 (6 bases each). Between the trimmed V and J ends, which lost 1 base and 5 bases, there was a span of 11 bases. This CDR3 is 14 amino acids long. CDR3 sequence reads: CASSLVGGTETQYF. The CDR3 DNA is TGTGCCAGCAGTTTAGTGGGGGGCACGGAGACCCAGTACTTC.

The V and J genes are TRBV9 and TRBJ1-4; 7 bases line up with TRBD1. The CDR3 loop spans 15 amino acids. V lost 4 bases and J lost 8; bases outside the gene matches: 11. Germline V gene data show CDR1 as SGDLS and CDR2 as YYNGEE. CDR3 protein: CASSSRQGTREKLFF. The DNA of the CDR3 is TGTGCCAGCAGCTCCCGACAGGGAACTCGGGAAAAACTGTTTTTT.

J is TRBJ2-5 and V is TRBV30; possibly TRBD1 for D (6 bases). This CDR3 comprises 13 residues. Germline V gene lookup returns CDR1 GTSNPN and CDR2 SVGIG (reference sequence). V gave up 5 bases and J gave up 2 bases, with 12 bases separating them. CDR3 in amino acids: CAWDGQRQETQYF. The CDR3 DNA follows: TGTGCCTGGGATGGACAGAGACAAGAGACCCAGTACTTC.